One sample yielded the 31 T cell receptor beta chains listed below, sequenced in a study of CD8 T cells in Susac syndrome. RNA amounts of roughly 0.5 to 1 ug underwent reverse transcription with random hexamers. TCRdb analysed the immunoSEQ multiplex PCR reads with MiXCR anew, one entry per CDR3 protein. The table lists about 180,000 distinct CDR3 sequences, under 95% of them singletons. Specimen: CD4+ T cells from PBMCs. The receptor source for this set is a human donor with Susac syndrome.

The rearrangement joins TRBV10-3 to TRBJ2-7; D possibly matches TRBD1 or TRBD2 (5 bases each). Trimming removed 5 bases from V and 2 bases from J, with 19 bases in between. The CDR3 contains 16 residues. The germline CDR1 and CDR2 sequences are ENHRY and SYGVKD. The chain's CDR3 is CAISPGTIMGTYEQYF. The CDR3, as DNA: TGTGCCATCAGTCCCGGGACGATCATGGGAACCTACGAGCAGTACTTC.

J is TRBJ1-2 and V is TRBV18, with TRBD1 as a possible D gene (5 bases). CDR3 length: 13 residues. The germline V gene encodes CDR1 KGHSH and CDR2 LQKENI. Trimming removed 6 bases from V and 3 bases from J, with 11 bases in between. CDR3 sequence reads: CASSPDRYYGYTF. CDR3 DNA sequence: TGTGCCAGCTCGCCAGACAGATACTATGGCTACACCTTC.

This clonotype occurred once. The genes are TRBV12-3 or TRBV12-4 and TRBJ2-2; 7 bases line up with TRBD2. This CDR3 comprises 15 residues. The V gene end was trimmed by 5 bases and the J gene end by 7 bases; junction bases not matched to a gene: 10. Written as DNA, the CDR3 is TGTGCCAGCAGTCGGGTGGCGGGGGACGGCGGGGAGCTGTTTTTT. Translated: CASSRVAGDGGELFF.

The V and J genes are TRBV20-1 and TRBJ1-3; maybe TRBD1 (5 bases). CDR3 size: 14 residues. Germline CDR1 is DFQATT and CDR2 is SNEGSKA (reference sequence). V shed 0 bases and J shed 1 base, with 7 bases lying between them. The CDR3, as DNA: TGCAGTGCTAGAGATCCAGGGTCTGGAAACACCATATATTTT. This gives the protein CSARDPGSGNTIYF.

The CDR3 loop is CASSAWARNEQFF. The CDR3 DNA reads TGTGCCAGCAGTGCATGGGCTCGCAATGAGCAGTTCTTC. The chain is built from TRBV25-1 and TRBJ2-1; no reliable D call. V was pared by 4 bases and J by 6 bases, with 10 bases between. The germline V gene encodes CDR1 MGHDK and CDR2 SYGVNS. The CDR3 length is 13 residues.

This rearrangement joins TRBV30 to TRBJ1-4; D ambiguous. CDR3 length equals 11 residues. Germline values: CDR1 GTSNPN, CDR2 SVGIG (reference sequence). The V gene lost 3 bases and the J gene lost 5 bases, with 4 bases spanning the gap. CDR3 protein: CAWSHNEKLFF. The CDR3 region has the DNA TGTGCCTGGAGCCACAATGAAAAACTGTTTTTT.

The chain combines TRBV12-5 with TRBJ2-5; TRBD2 might be the D (5 bases). Germline CDR1 and CDR2: LGHNT and FRNRAP. V shed 2 bases and J shed 5 bases, with 18 bases lying between them. This CDR3 has 16 amino acids. Written as DNA, the CDR3 is TGTGCTAGTGGTTTGTCGAGAAAAGAACTAGTCGAGACCCAGTACTTC. It codes for CASGLSRKELVETQYF.

DNA of the CDR3: TGCAGTGCTCCTTATCCGGGCACAGATACGCAGTATTTT. This encodes CSAPYPGTDTQYF. The chain links TRBV20-1 to TRBJ2-3; D remains unclear. The CDR3 is 13 residues long. CDR1 is DFQATT and CDR2 is SNEGSKA in the germline V gene (reference sequence). Trimming removed 5 bases at V and 1 base at J, with 10 bases between.

The chain joins TRBV6-5 to TRBJ2-3, with a possible D match to TRBD1 (6 bases). With 7 bases removed from V and 4 bases from J, the gap between germline ends came to 12 bases. The CDR3 runs to 13 residues. The V gene's germline CDR1 is MNHEY and CDR2 SVGAGI. CDR3 region: CASKGVQADTQYF. The CDR3 nucleotides read TGTGCCAGCAAGGGGGTGCAGGCAGATACGCAGTATTTT.

The gene calls are TRBV11-2 and TRBJ1-1, with TRBD1 as a possible D gene (5 bases). V was trimmed by 6 bases and J by 3 bases, leaving 8 bases between them. The CDR3 totals 12 residues. CDR1 is SGHAT, CDR2 FQNNGV, per germline. CDR3 coding DNA: TGTGCCAGCAGGGGGCATTACACTGAAGCTTTCTTT. It encodes CASRGHYTEAFF.

The rearrangement joins TRBV27 to TRBJ2-7; TRBD2 matches 7 bases. J lost 4 bases, V lost 5 bases, and 11 bases had no gene match. This CDR3 has 15 residues. Germline V lookup: CDR1 MNHEY, CDR2 SMNVEV (reference sequence). CDR3 DNA: TGTGCCAGCAGTCCTATGTCGGGGGGACGATACGAGCAGTACTTC. This sequence encodes CASSPMSGGRYEQYF.

The chain joins TRBV5-1 to TRBJ1-1, with a weak D call TRBD1 (6 bases). V lost 4 bases, J lost 11 bases, and 18 bases lay in between. Per germline, CDR1 SGHRS and CDR2 YFSETQ. The CDR3 is 13 residues long. The CDR3 is CASSPQGWQDAFF. CDR3 sequence (DNA): TGCGCCAGCAGCCCACAGGGATGGCAAGACGCTTTCTTT. Complete variable domain (other parts from reference TRBV5-1 and TRBJ1-1): KAGVTQTPRYLIKTRGQQVTLSCSPISGHRSVSWYQQTPGQGLQFLFEYFSETQRNKGNFPGRFSGRQFSNSRSEMNVSTLELGDSALYLCASSPQGWQDAFFGQGTRLTVV.

The rearrangement joins TRBV6-6 to TRBJ1-6; TRBD1 agrees at 9 bases. V gave up 6 bases and J gave up 12 bases; unmatched junction bases: 9. Germline CDR1 reads MNHNY; CDR2 reads SVGAGI (reference sequence). The CDR3 length is 14 residues. In DNA form, the CDR3 reads TGTGCCAGCAGCCCCGGACAGGGGTTAAGACCCCTCCACTTT. Residues: CASSPGQGLRPLHF.

CDR3 bases: TGTGCCAGCAGTTTAGGTCGCTATCAGCCCCAGCATTTT. Translation: CASSLGRYQPQHF. The rearrangement uses TRBV12-3 or TRBV12-4 and TRBJ1-5; D unclear. The CDR3 extends over 13 amino acids. Deletions cut 1 base from V and 5 bases from J, with 6 bases between.

V gene TRBV29-1 combines with J gene TRBJ1-1; D call uncertain. The ends were cut back, 3 bases at V and 4 bases at J, with 3 bases in the middle. Germline V lookup: CDR1 SQVTM, CDR2 ANQGSEA. The CDR3 consists of 10 residues. For the CDR3, the DNA is TGCAGCGTTGAGGGCACTGAAGCTTTCTTT. Its translation: CSVEGTEAFF.

The chain combines TRBV18 with TRBJ1-2; TRBD1 matches 9 bases. The ends lost 3 bases at V and 2 bases at J; junction bases unmatched: 10. The CDR3 length is 17 residues. Germline V gene sequence: CDR1 KGHSH, CDR2 LQKENI. CDR3: CASSPRTGALGNYGYTF. The CDR3 DNA reads TGTGCCAGCTCACCCCGGACAGGGGCCCTGGGGAACTATGGCTACACCTTC.

The chain joins TRBV5-1 to TRBJ1-1; D gene unclear. V lost 2 bases to trimming and J lost 1 base, with 6 bases between them. Germline V gives CDR1 SGHRS, CDR2 YFSETQ. The CDR3 contains 13 residues. The CDR3: CASSLWQNTEAFF. CDR3 DNA: TGCGCCAGCAGCTTATGGCAGAACACTGAAGCTTTCTTT. Variable domain in full (rest from reference TRBV5-1 and TRBJ1-1): KAGVTQTPRYLIKTRGQQVTLSCSPISGHRSVSWYQQTPGQGLQFLFEYFSETQRNKGNFPGRFSGRQFSNSRSEMNVSTLELGDSALYLCASSLWQNTEAFFGQGTRLTVV.

The genes are TRBV7-2 and TRBJ2-7; D is unclear. The CDR3 sequence is 13 residues long. Germline V gene data show CDR1 as SGHTA and CDR2 as FQGNSA. Trimming pared 1 base from V and 7 bases from J, leaving 11 bases between. The CDR3 DNA is TGTGCCAGCAGCTTAGGCTCGCAAAGGGAGCAGTACTTC. Residues: CASSLGSQREQYF.

V gene TRBV5-1 combines with J gene TRBJ2-5; 12 nucleotides match TRBD2. This CDR3 contains 15 residues. With V trimmed by 4 bases and J by 3 bases, 4 bases remained unmatched. In germline, CDR1 is SGHRS, CDR2 YFSETQ. The chain's CDR3 is CASSKGLAGKETQYF. In DNA form, the CDR3 reads TGCGCCAGCAGCAAGGGACTAGCGGGTAAAGAGACCCAGTACTTC.

CDR3 coding DNA: TGTGCCAGCAGCTTGCCGGACAGGGGGCGAAGTAGCTACACCTTC. It encodes CASSLPDRGRSSYTF. The rearrangement links TRBV5-4 to TRBJ1-2; 11 bases agree with TRBD1. This CDR3 region has 15 residues. Germline V gives CDR1 SGHNT, CDR2 YYREEE (reference sequence). The V gene end was trimmed by 1 base and the J gene end by 9 bases; junction bases not matched to a gene: 8. The whole variable domain, filled in from reference TRBV5-4 and TRBJ1-2, reads ETGVTQSPTHLIKTRGQQVTLRCSSQSGHNTVSWYQQALGQGPQFIFQYYREEENGRGNFPPRFSGLQFPNYSSELNVNALELDDSALYLCASSLPDRGRSSYTFGSGTRLTVV.

This chain links TRBV27 with TRBJ2-7; tentatively, D is TRBD1 (6 bases). Trimming removed 7 bases from V and 5 bases from J, with 15 bases in between. CDR1 and CDR2 from the germline V gene are MNHEY and SMNVEV (reference sequence). This CDR3 is 13 amino acids long. The CDR3 loop is CASMTGGRNEQYF. CDR3 DNA: TGTGCCAGCATGACAGGTGGTCGGAACGAGCAGTACTTC.

The gene calls are TRBV12-5 and TRBJ1-2; the D is unclear. The V end was cut by 4 bases, the J end by 8 bases, with 14 bases between. The germline V gene has CDR1 LGHNT and CDR2 FRNRAP. This CDR3 spans 13 amino acids. CDR3 sequence reads: CASGSPTDSGYTF. For the CDR3, the DNA is TGTGCTAGTGGTTCCCCCACGGACTCGGGCTACACCTTC.

This clonotype was picked up one time. This chain joins TRBV20-1 and TRBJ2-4, with TRBD2 identical over 14 bases. This CDR3 comprises 18 residues. Per the germline V gene, CDR1 is DFQATT and CDR2 is SNEGSKA (reference sequence). Losses at the gene ends were 0 bases for V and 3 bases for J; bases not matched to a gene: 7. CDR3 sequence: CSARDATSGGAGKNIQYF. The CDR3 DNA follows: TGCAGTGCTAGAGATGCGACTAGCGGGGGGGCCGGCAAAAACATTCAGTACTTC.

V and J are TRBV7-2 and TRBJ2-5; TRBD1 matches at 9 bases. Germline V lookup: CDR1 SGHTA, CDR2 FQGNSA. There are 15 residues in the CDR3. Germline trimming cut 1 base from V and 5 bases from J; bases unmatched to any gene: 5. The CDR3 region has the DNA TGTGCCAGCAGCTTAGGACAGGGGGTGAGGGAGACCCAGTACTTC. It translates to CASSLGQGVRETQYF.

The chain uses TRBV20-1 and TRBJ2-1, with D possibly being TRBD1 (5 bases). Germline V lookup: CDR1 DFQATT, CDR2 SNEGSKA (reference sequence). This CDR3 region has 14 residues. Trimming shortened V by 0 bases and J by 9 bases, and 15 bases separated the two germline ends. CDR3 in amino acids: CSARDAAGKGEQFF. The CDR3 DNA is TGCAGTGCTAGAGATGCGGCAGGGAAGGGTGAGCAGTTCTTC.

The V call is TRBV2, the J call TRBJ2-7, with 9 bases matching TRBD1. This CDR3 has 15 amino acids. The J segment lost 3 bases and the V segment lost 7 bases, leaving 10 bases of the junction unmatched. CDR1 is SNHLY, CDR2 FYNNEI, per germline. The CDR3 here is CASIGLGQGSYEQYF. As DNA, the CDR3 is TGTGCCAGCATTGGGCTGGGACAGGGAAGCTACGAGCAGTACTTC.

This sequence joins TRBV14 and TRBJ2-7, with 9 bases aligning to TRBD2. The CDR3 length is 16 residues. With 2 bases clipped from V and 1 base from J, the junction kept 6 bases outside the gene matches. Germline V CDR1 and CDR2: SGHDN, FVKESK. The CDR3, as DNA: TGTGCCAGCAGCCAAACGAGCGGGGGGTTTTCCTACGAGCAGTACTTC. This codes for CASSQTSGGFSYEQYF.

V is TRBV29-1 and J is TRBJ1-1, with D possibly TRBD1 on 6 matching bases. Germline CDR1 and CDR2: SQVTM and ANQGSEA. V was cut by 0 bases and J by 0 bases, with 8 bases left in between. The CDR3 length is 14 residues. The CDR3 DNA follows: TGCAGCGTTGAAGAAAGGGGGATGAACACTGAAGCTTTCTTT. As protein: CSVEERGMNTEAFF.

The chain uses TRBV12-3 or TRBV12-4 and TRBJ1-1; tentatively, D is TRBD1 (6 bases). V shed 6 bases and J shed 1 base, with 15 bases lying between them. The CDR3 is 15 residues long. CDR3 DNA sequence: TGTGCCAGCAGAAGGAGGGACACCTCGAACACTGAAGCTTTCTTT. As protein: CASRRRDTSNTEAFF.

With respect to this clonotype: At one end the junction does not follow the germline gene, possibly because of a read error. The chain carries TRBV4-2 and TRBJ2-2; TRBD1 agrees at 8 bases. Per germline, CDR1 LGHNA and CDR2 YNFKEQ. This CDR3 comprises 17 residues. CDR3 amino acids: CATSRLVGQGTTGELFF. The CDR3 DNA is TGTGCCACCAGCCGCCTAGTCGGACAGGGTACCACCGGGGAGCTGTTTTTT.

This chain links TRBV25-1 with TRBJ2-5; unclear D gene. From germline, CDR1 is MGHDK and CDR2 SYGVNS. Trimming shortened V by 6 bases and J by 2 bases, and 10 bases separated the two germline ends. CDR3 length: 13 residues. CDR3 DNA: TGTGCCAGCAGCGGAAGGCAGCAAGAGACCCAGTACTTC. Translating it yields CASSGRQQETQYF.